This T cell receptor beta chain was recovered during a study of blood T cell repertoires in COVID-19. Grouping used clinical history reported by participants in a survey and questionnaire. The CDR3 runs to 16 residues. V was cut by 2 bases and J by 4 bases, with 14 bases left in between. Germline CDR1 is KGHSH and CDR2 is LQKENI. Per the authors' pipeline: By means of reference gene primer amplification, nucleated cell counts were estimated. Some clones are missing from TCRdb's copy, which holds only in-frame ones; the method was immunoSEQ multiplex PCR. V and J calls and clone size come straight from that table; D and trimming were deduced from the DNA. The table shows 230,000 or so clones, with roughly 90% occurring only once.

The source is a woman in her 40s with acute COVID-19. The sequenced material came from PBMCs or T cells enriched from blood (not recorded which). The chain uses TRBV18 and TRBJ1-4; tentatively, D is TRBD1 (5 bases). In nucleotides, the CDR3 is TGTGCCAGCTCACCATCAACGGGGGGGATTAATGAAAAACTGTTTTTT. Translated, it gives CASSPSTGGINEKLFF.